This TCR beta chain was recorded in a study of blood T cell repertoires in COVID-19. Study details: Acute-phase and convalescent COVID-19 samples originated in the United States, Italy and Spain. Sample material is recorded as cDNA or gDNA derived from T cells, B-cell-depleted T cells, or PBMCs.

The V gene end was trimmed by 1 base and the J gene end by 2 bases; junction bases not matched to a gene: 9. The V gene's germline CDR1 is SGHVS and CDR2 FQNEAQ. There are 17 residues in the CDR3. Authors' processing steps: It was from reference gene primer amplification that nucleated cell counts were estimated. Assay used: immunoSEQ multiplex PCR; TCRdb lists only in-frame clones, some missing. For V, J and clone size, that table is used; D and trimming come from the DNA. The sample holds some 130,000 clones; 84% are singletons and the top ten take around 12%. The chain links TRBV7-8 to TRBJ2-3; 7 positions agree with TRBD2. The sample consisted of peripheral blood. The receptor comes from a woman aged 30 to 39 who had recovered from COVID-19. CDR3 loop: CASSLESTSLHTDTQYF. Written as DNA, the CDR3 is TGTGCCAGCAGCTTAGAGTCGACTAGCCTCCACACAGATACGCAGTATTTT.